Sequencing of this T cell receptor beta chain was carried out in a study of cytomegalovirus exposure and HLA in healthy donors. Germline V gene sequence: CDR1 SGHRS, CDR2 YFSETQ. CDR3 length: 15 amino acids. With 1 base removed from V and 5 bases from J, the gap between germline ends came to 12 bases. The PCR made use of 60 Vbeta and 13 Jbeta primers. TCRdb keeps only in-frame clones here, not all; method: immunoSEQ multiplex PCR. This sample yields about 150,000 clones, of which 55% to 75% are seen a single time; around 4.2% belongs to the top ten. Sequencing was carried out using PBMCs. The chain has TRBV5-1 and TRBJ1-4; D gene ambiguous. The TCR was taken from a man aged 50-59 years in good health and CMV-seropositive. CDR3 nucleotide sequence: TGCGCCAGCAGCTTGAATATCGGGGAGAATGAAAAACTGTTTTTT. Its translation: CASSLNIGENEKLFF.